These 22 T cell receptor beta chains share one sample of origin, sequenced in a study of CD8+CD57+ T cells in acquired aplastic anemia. The use of genomic DNA as template underpinned the TCR beta VDJ and CDR3 profiling. TCRdb processed the reads anew with MiXCR; each CDR3 protein has one entry. The profile shows some 170,000 distinct CDR3 sequences, about 45% of them singletons. Previously, flow cytometry had revealed CD8+CD57+ cell expansion in the patients chosen for sequencing. Specimen: sorted CD4+, CD8+, or CD8+CD57+ T cells (not recorded which) from PBMCs. The receptors derive from a human donor with aplastic anemia.

As regards this clonotype: Germline is not matched at one junction end, which may reflect a read error. The chain couples TRBV4-1 to TRBJ1-2, with D hard to call. In germline, CDR1 is MGHRA, CDR2 YSYEKL. The CDR3 has 16 amino acids. DNA for the CDR3: TGCACCAGCAGCCCACAGCAAAACCGTAGAAACTATGGCTACACCTTC. As protein: CTSSPQQNRRNYGYTF.

The rearrangement joins TRBV29-1 to TRBJ2-5; 7 bases agree with TRBD1. The CDR3 runs to 13 residues. Germline CDR1 is SQVTM and CDR2 is ANQGSEA. J lost 2 bases, V lost 5 bases, and 5 bases had no gene match. The CDR3 here is CSVYGRGQETQYF. The CDR3 nucleotides read TGCAGCGTTTACGGCAGGGGGCAAGAGACCCAGTACTTC.

The table lists this clonotype with a few counts. V usage is TRBV5-6 and J usage is TRBJ1-4, with 10 bases aligning to TRBD1. The germline gives CDR1 SGHDT, CDR2 YYEEEE. The CDR3 totals 15 residues. V lost 4 bases and J lost 5; bases outside the gene matches: 5. This chain's CDR3 is CASSADRGRNEKLFF. CDR3 bases: TGTGCCAGCAGCGCGGACAGGGGGAGAAATGAAAAACTGTTTTTT.

The chain couples TRBV25-1 to TRBJ1-2, with D tentatively TRBD1 (6 bases). V was clipped by 3 bases and J by 4 bases, with 15 bases between them. This CDR3 region has 15 residues. CDR1 MGHDK and CDR2 SYGVNS come from the germline V gene. The CDR3 loop reads CASSDGDGGPYGYTF. CDR3 DNA sequence: TGTGCCAGCAGTGATGGGGACGGGGGCCCCTATGGCTACACCTTC.

Details on this clonotype: This clone may be a read error of a much larger clone one base away. The chain couples TRBV6-2 or TRBV6-3 to TRBJ2-7; D remains unclear. V was cut by 6 bases and J by 9 bases, with 12 bases left in between. This CDR3 is 11 amino acids long. CDR1 is MNHEY, CDR2 SVGEGT, per germline. The CDR3 nucleotides are TGTGCCAGCAGCGCTCCTCGAGGGCAGTACTTC. As protein: CASSAPRGQYF.

This clonotype occurred many times. The chain carries TRBV7-9 and TRBJ2-4; tentatively, D is TRBD1 or TRBD2 (5 bases each). There are 15 residues in the CDR3. Germline lookup yields CDR1 SEHNR and CDR2 FQNEAQ (reference sequence). Trimming pared 0 bases from V and 1 base from J, leaving 7 bases between. Here the CDR3 DNA reads TGTGCCAGCAGCTTAGCAGGGGAGGCCAAAAACATTCAGTACTTC. It is translated as CASSLAGEAKNIQYF.

The chain employs TRBV7-9 and TRBJ1-2, with 8 nucleotides matching TRBD1. Germline V CDR1 and CDR2: SEHNR, FQNEAQ (reference sequence). V gave up 5 bases and J gave up 6 bases; unmatched junction bases: 11. The CDR3 consists of 15 residues. The chain's CDR3 is CASSPGQGRVDGYTF. The CDR3 DNA reads TGTGCCAGCAGCCCAGGACAGGGAAGGGTTGATGGCTACACCTTC. The entire variable domain, with the rest obtained from reference TRBV7-9 and TRBJ1-2, is as follows: DTGVSQNPRHKITKRGQNVTFRCDPISEHNRLYWYRQTLGQGPEFLTYFQNEAQLEKSRLLSDRFSAERPKGSFSTLEIQRTEQGDSAMYLCASSPGQGRVDGYTFGSGTRLTVV.

There are many counts of this clonotype. This rearrangement joins TRBV20-1 to TRBJ2-7; D perhaps matches TRBD1 (5 bases). Germline values: CDR1 DFQATT, CDR2 SNEGSKA (reference sequence). V dropped 5 bases and J dropped 0 bases, with 8 bases sitting between them. The CDR3 is made up of 12 amino acids. The CDR3 protein is CSASQGSYEQYF. The CDR3 region has the DNA TGCAGTGCTTCTCAGGGCTCCTACGAGCAGTACTTC.

This clonotype was detected a few times. J is TRBJ2-7 and V is TRBV20-1; 8 positions agree with TRBD1. The CDR3 consists of 15 residues. CDR1 is DFQATT, CDR2 SNEGSKA, per germline (reference sequence). V shed 0 bases and J 3 bases; nucleotides not matched to a gene: 7. Here the CDR3 reads CSARDQGAKHYEQYF. In DNA, the CDR3 is TGCAGTGCTAGAGATCAGGGGGCGAAGCACTACGAGCAGTACTTC.

This clonotype was detected ten times or more. In DNA, the CDR3 is TGTGCCAGCAGCTGGGGGGGGGGGACCCAAGAGACCCAGTACTTC. Translation gives CASSWGGGTQETQYF. The chain employs TRBV3-1 and TRBJ2-5, with 7 bases matching TRBD2. V lost 5 bases and J lost 1; bases outside the gene matches: 7. Germline values: CDR1 LGHDT, CDR2 YNNKEL (reference sequence). CDR3 length: 15 residues.

This clonotype was observed many times. Here the CDR3 reads CASSFRPNPTGNTIYF. CDR3 bases: TGTGCCAGCAGTTTTAGGCCCAACCCCACTGGAAACACCATATATTTT. The J gene is TRBJ1-3, the V gene TRBV5-6, with no clear D. Looked up from germline, CDR1 is SGHDT and CDR2 is YYEEEE. V was pared by 5 bases and J by 2 bases, with 17 bases between. The CDR3 covers 16 residues. The full variable domain, with the rest looked up from reference TRBV5-6 and TRBJ1-3, is DAGVTQSPTHLIKTRGQQVTLRCSPKSGHDTVSWYQQALGQGPQFIFQYYEEEERQRGNFPDRFSGHQFPNYSSELNVNALLLGDSALYLCASSFRPNPTGNTIYFGEGSWLTVV.

The chain couples TRBV5-1 to TRBJ2-1, with a tentative D call TRBD1 (6 bases). The germline V gene has CDR1 SGHRS and CDR2 YFSETQ. This CDR3 comprises 13 residues. The germline V and J ends were trimmed by 4 bases and 6 bases, with 11 bases remaining between them. Here the CDR3 reads CASSPDRINEQFF. CDR3 nucleotides: TGCGCCAGCAGCCCCGACAGGATCAATGAGCAGTTCTTC.

The chain is built from TRBV20-1 and TRBJ1-3; no definite D call. CDR1 and CDR2 from the germline V gene are DFQATT and SNEGSKA (reference sequence). V gave up 5 bases and J gave up 4 bases, with 6 bases separating them. The CDR3 has 11 residues. The CDR3 sequence: CSAQNGNTIYF. The CDR3 DNA follows: TGCAGTGCTCAGAACGGAAACACCATATATTTT.

This clonotype was observed many times. The chain links TRBV3-1 to TRBJ1-1, with TRBD1 matching 7 bases. Germline V CDR1 and CDR2: LGHDT, YNNKEL (reference sequence). This CDR3 is built from 12 residues. The J segment lost 10 bases and the V segment lost 2 bases, leaving 4 bases of the junction unmatched. The CDR3 region is CASSQMTGLAFF. Written as DNA, the CDR3 is TGTGCCAGCAGCCAAATGACAGGGCTAGCTTTCTTT.

This clonotype was picked up a small number of times. V gene TRBV24-1 combines with J gene TRBJ2-3; tentatively, D is TRBD2 (6 bases). Trimming removed 11 bases from V and 0 bases from J, with 17 bases in between. The length of the CDR3 is 15 residues. Germline CDR1 is KGHDR and CDR2 is SFDVKD. In DNA, the CDR3 is TGTGCCAGCAAGGGCCCGAGCGGGAGCACAGATACGCAGTATTTT. Translated, it gives CASKGPSGSTDTQYF.

The chain recombines TRBV6-1 with TRBJ2-3; 9 bases line up with TRBD2. The length of the CDR3 is 15 residues. J gave up 0 bases and V 8 bases, and 6 bases lay outside the gene matches. Germline V gene data show CDR1 as MNHNS and CDR2 as SASEGT. The CDR3 sequence is CASSVREGSTDTQYF. CDR3 in DNA: TGTGCCAGCTCGGTGCGGGAGGGTAGCACAGATACGCAGTATTTT.

At least ten counts were recorded for this clonotype. The chain links TRBV4-1 to TRBJ2-5; no firm D call. This CDR3 spans 17 amino acids. The V end was cut by 0 bases, the J end by 0 bases, with 14 bases between. The germline V gene has CDR1 MGHRA and CDR2 YSYEKL. CDR3 DNA: TGCGCCAGCAGCCAAGATCGCGTCCCCGAGTACCAAGAGACCCAGTACTTC. This translates into CASSQDRVPEYQETQYF.

This clonotype was observed a few times. This chain uses TRBV2 with TRBJ2-3, with unresolved D. The CDR3 length is 14 residues. V lost 2 bases to trimming and J lost 4 bases, with 10 bases between them. CDR1 and CDR2 from the germline V gene are SNHLY and FYNNEI. The DNA of the CDR3 is TGTGCCAGCAGTGAACCGTCAGCGCCAGATACGCAGTATTTT. It is translated as CASSEPSAPDTQYF.

This clonotype was recorded many times. V gene TRBV7-9 combines with J gene TRBJ1-3; no clear D gene. The CDR3 is 16 amino acids. Trimming shortened V by 2 bases and J by 3 bases, and 14 bases separated the two germline ends. Germline V gene sequence: CDR1 SEHNR, CDR2 FQNEAQ (reference sequence). The CDR3 DNA sequence: TGTGCCAGCAGCTTACGGTGGCGTGATGTTGGAAACACCATATATTTT. This encodes CASSLRWRDVGNTIYF. The full variable domain, its missing parts supplied by reference TRBV7-9 and TRBJ1-3, is DTGVSQNPRHKITKRGQNVTFRCDPISEHNRLYWYRQTLGQGPEFLTYFQNEAQLEKSRLLSDRFSAERPKGSFSTLEIQRTEQGDSAMYLCASSLRWRDVGNTIYFGEGSWLTVV.

CDR3 region: CASSIDPGTSTRRETQYF. The CDR3 DNA is TGTGCCAGTAGTATAGACCCGGGGACTTCGACAAGGAGGGAGACCCAGTACTTC. The V call is TRBV19, the J call TRBJ2-5, with D perhaps matching TRBD2 (6 bases). CDR1 and CDR2 from the germline V gene are LNHDA and SQIVND (reference sequence). V lost 0 bases and J lost 5, with 22 bases in between. CDR3 size: 18 residues. The entire variable domain, with the rest obtained from reference TRBV19 and TRBJ2-5, is as follows: DGGITQSPKYLFRKEGQNVTLSCEQNLNHDAMYWYRQDPGQGLRLIYYSQIVNDFQKGDIAEGYSVSREKKESFPLTVTSAQKNPTAFYLCASSIDPGTSTRRETQYFGPGTRLLVL.

Note on this clonotype: This sequence may be a read error, since a much larger clone differs from it by one base. The conserved phenylalanine or tryptophan normally closing the CDR3 is absent here, so this likely arose from a read error. J is TRBJ2-7 and V is TRBV27, with unresolved D. The CDR3 is 13 amino acids. Germline V CDR1 and CDR2: MNHEY, SMNVEV (reference sequence). V lost 6 bases and J lost 0, with 9 bases in between. CDR3 bases: TGTGCCAGCAGGGGGTACTTCTCCTACGAGCAGTACCTC. This encodes CASRGYFSYEQYL.

On this clonotype: One end of the junction varies from germline; a read error may be responsible. This chain connects TRBV19 to TRBJ2-7; possible D gene TRBD1, 5 bases. The CDR3 runs 13 residues. The germline V gene encodes CDR1 LNHDA and CDR2 SQIVND (reference sequence). The CDR3: CASSIGQSREQCF. The CDR3 bases are TGTGCCAGTAGTATTGGACAATCGAGAGAGCAGTGCTTC.